This T cell receptor beta chain was recovered during a study of CD8+CD57+ T cells in acquired aplastic anemia. General study points: Patients and healthy controls showed no significant CD8+ Simpson's diversity difference.

All sequencing subjects had displayed CD8+CD57+ cell expansion on flow cytometry. No therapy had been given to the patients at the time of blood sampling. The length of the CDR3 is 15 residues. The V gene lost 3 bases and the J gene lost 1 base, with 12 bases spanning the gap. In the case of this clonotype: Its antigen is still unknown.

Researchers used genomic DNA as the template to profile TCR beta VDJ and CDR3. TCRdb itself ran the reads through MiXCR, one entry per CDR3 protein. The data show 250,000 to 350,000 distinct CDR3 sequences, roughly 61% seen once. The chain uses TRBV12-3 or TRBV12-4 and TRBJ1-1; D possibly corresponds to TRBD1 (6 bases). This receptor was taken from a human donor with aplastic anemia. The sequenced sample consisted of sorted CD4+, CD8+, or CD8+CD57+ T cells (not recorded which) from PBMCs. Here the CDR3 reads CASSFTGTKNTEAFF. CDR3 sequence (DNA): TGTGCCAGCAGTTTTACAGGGACGAAGAACACTGAAGCTTTCTTT.